This passage covers 30 T cell receptor beta chains from one sample sequenced in a study of human T cells and chemical hapten exposure. TCRdb fed the 5' RACE reads into MiXCR, producing one record per CDR3 protein. The profile shows about 140,000 distinct CDR3 sequences, over 3.5% of them singletons. It was unfractionated whole blood from which total RNA was extracted. Every receptor here comes from a female donor in good health.

There are a few counts of this clonotype. J is TRBJ2-2 and V is TRBV18; possibly TRBD1 for D (6 bases). Per the germline V gene, CDR1 is KGHSH and CDR2 is LQKENI. With 3 bases removed from V and 6 bases from J, the gap between germline ends came to 17 bases. This CDR3 region has 16 residues. CDR3 residues: CASSPNREQGSGELFF. CDR3 in DNA: TGTGCCAGCTCACCGAATCGAGAACAGGGCTCCGGGGAGCTGTTTTTT.

This clonotype was recorded many times. This chain uses TRBV7-2 with TRBJ2-7; 8 bases match TRBD1. CDR3 length: 16 amino acids. Germline CDR1 is SGHTA and CDR2 is FQGNSA. With V trimmed by 3 bases and J by 1 base, 8 bases remained unmatched. The CDR3 coding sequence is TGTGCCAGCAGCTTCCCGGCCGGGACAGGTTCCTACGAGCAGTACTTC. This codes for CASSFPAGTGSYEQYF.

This clonotype appeared many times. V and J are TRBV20-1 and TRBJ2-7; 11 nucleotides match TRBD2. Germline lookup yields CDR1 DFQATT and CDR2 SNEGSKA (reference sequence). The CDR3 totals 17 residues. J was trimmed by 4 bases and V by 3 bases; bases with no gene match: 14. The CDR3 DNA reads TGCAGTGCTAGGTCTGTACGGGCTAGCGGGAGGAGTTACGAGCAGTACTTC. It codes for CSARSVRASGRSYEQYF.

This clonotype was counted at least ten times. The rearrangement uses TRBV7-3 and TRBJ2-7; 8 bases are a match to TRBD2. CDR1 is SGHTA, CDR2 FQGTGA, per germline. This CDR3 contains 15 residues. V shed 5 bases and J 5 bases; nucleotides not matched to a gene: 11. CDR3 DNA: TGTGCCAGCAGCCCCAGCGGGGGACGGGTCCACGAGCAGTACTTC. Its protein is CASSPSGGRVHEQYF.

The CDR3 nucleotides are TGTGCCAGCCGTTTTGGGCAGTTTAGCAATCAGCCCCAGCATTTT. Translated: CASRFGQFSNQPQHF. The chain links TRBV19 to TRBJ1-5, with D unresolved. The CDR3 extends over 15 amino acids. Per germline, CDR1 LNHDA and CDR2 SQIVND (reference sequence). The V gene lost 9 bases and the J gene lost 0 bases, with 15 bases spanning the gap.

This clonotype was counted many times. The chain joins TRBV21-1 to TRBJ1-6; the table's D call, TRBD1, has no DNA check behind it. TRBV21-1 is classified as a pseudogene. This CDR3 is built from 15 residues. This chain's CDR3 is CASSKQGTDNSPLHF. CDR3 DNA sequence: TGTGCCAGCAGTAAACAGGGGACAGATAATTCACCCCTCCACTTT.

A few counts support this clonotype. The genes are TRBV5-1 and TRBJ1-1, with a weak D call TRBD1 (5 bases). The CDR3 has 13 residues. CDR1 is SGHRS, CDR2 YFSETQ, per germline. V shed 6 bases and J shed 1 base, with 10 bases lying between them. The CDR3: CASNRQSNTEAFF. Here the CDR3 DNA reads TGCGCCAGCAACAGACAGTCGAACACTGAAGCTTTCTTT.

This clonotype has a count of ten or more. The chain employs TRBV9 and TRBJ1-6, with D unclear. Deletions cut 0 bases from V and 9 bases from J, with 4 bases between. This CDR3 comprises 12 residues. Germline lookup yields CDR1 SGDLS and CDR2 YYNGEE. CDR3 nucleotide sequence: TGTGCCAGCAGCGTAGGGGCTTCACCCCTCCACTTT. Protein sequence: CASSVGASPLHF.

This clonotype was counted ten times or more. The rearrangement uses TRBV30 and TRBJ2-3; D gene ambiguous. This CDR3 is built from 13 residues. V gave up 4 bases and J gave up 1 base, with 9 bases separating them. The germline V gene encodes CDR1 GTSNPN and CDR2 SVGIG (reference sequence). CDR3 loop: CAWKSKGTDTQYF. The CDR3 region has the DNA TGTGCCTGGAAAAGCAAGGGCACAGATACGCAGTATTTT.

This clonotype was found many times. J is TRBJ1-3 and V is TRBV7-6; D remains unclear. The CDR3 contains 15 residues. CDR1 is SGHVS and CDR2 is FNYEAQ in the germline V gene. The V end lost 2 bases, the J end lost 0 bases, and 8 bases lay between the germline ends. This chain's CDR3 is CASSLHEDSGNTIYF. The CDR3 region has the DNA TGTGCCAGCAGCTTACATGAAGACTCTGGAAACACCATATATTTT.

The sample holds a few counts of this clonotype. The rearrangement links TRBV10-3 to TRBJ2-3; D is perhaps TRBD2 (6 bases). V lost 4 bases and J 2 bases, leaving 16 bases between the germline ends. The length of the CDR3 is 16 residues. In germline, CDR1 is ENHRY, CDR2 SYGVKD. The CDR3 spells CAISVASEILTDTQYF. For the CDR3, the DNA is TGTGCCATCAGTGTGGCTAGCGAGATCCTCACAGATACGCAGTATTTT.

There are many counts of this clonotype. The chain carries TRBV6-5 and TRBJ1-1; 7 bases fit TRBD1. V shed 5 bases, J shed 10 bases, and the junction held 7 bases outside the gene matches. From germline, CDR1 is MNHEY and CDR2 SVGAGI. CDR3 length equals 12 residues. The CDR3 here is CASSGGAGGAFF. The CDR3 DNA reads as TGTGCCAGCAGTGGTGGAGCAGGGGGAGCTTTCTTT.

Ten or more counts support this clonotype. The chain combines TRBV28 with TRBJ1-6; D ambiguous. Trimming shortened V by 6 bases and J by 6 bases, and 15 bases separated the two germline ends. CDR3 length: 15 residues. From germline, CDR1 is MDHEN and CDR2 SYDVKM. The DNA for the CDR3 is TGTGCCAGCAGCGATCTTCTATTGGGTAATTCACCCCTCCACTTT. It is translated as CASSDLLLGNSPLHF.

This clonotype was seen more than once but under ten times. The V call is TRBV11-2, the J call TRBJ1-1, with D unclear. The germline CDR1 and CDR2 sequences are SGHAT and FQNNGV. The CDR3 consists of 15 residues. Trimming pared 5 bases from V and 1 base from J, leaving 14 bases between. The CDR3 DNA reads TGTGCCAGCAGCACCCGACGAGGTCGGAACACTGAAGCTTTCTTT. This translates into CASSTRRGRNTEAFF.

This clonotype showed up many times. This chain joins TRBV28 and TRBJ1-2, with unresolved D. This CDR3 is built from 13 residues. V was pared by 6 bases and J by 6 bases, with 14 bases between. Per the germline V gene, CDR1 is MDHEN and CDR2 is SYDVKM. The CDR3 protein is CASSQSELDGYTF. The DNA for the CDR3 is TGTGCCAGCAGCCAGAGTGAGTTGGATGGCTACACCTTC.

This clonotype came up many times. Here the CDR3 DNA reads TGTGCCAGCAGCCAACTTTCAGGGGCCGGTATCCAGCCCCAGCATTTT. This sequence encodes CASSQLSGAGIQPQHF. V is TRBV3-1 and J is TRBJ1-5; tentative D call: TRBD1 (6 bases). Germline CDR1 is LGHDT and CDR2 is YNNKEL (reference sequence). The CDR3 is 16 residues long. Trimming took 2 bases from V and 7 from J, leaving 18 bases between them.

J is TRBJ1-5 and V is TRBV5-1; D is uncertain. The V gene's germline CDR1 is SGHRS and CDR2 YFSETQ. Trimming shortened V by 4 bases and J by 0 bases, and 11 bases separated the two germline ends. There are 15 residues in the CDR3. In nucleotides, the CDR3 is TGCGCCAGCAGCCCTAATGTAGGTAGCAATCAGCCCCAGCATTTT. Translating it yields CASSPNVGSNQPQHF.

This clonotype was observed a few times. The chain is built from TRBV18 and TRBJ2-7; 9 bases fit TRBD2. Germline loops: CDR1 KGHSH, CDR2 LQKENI. V shed 0 bases, J shed 1 base, and the junction held 4 bases outside the gene matches. This CDR3 comprises 16 residues. CDR3: CASSPPSAGGSYEQYF. CDR3 DNA: TGTGCCAGCTCACCACCTTCAGCGGGGGGTTCCTACGAGCAGTACTTC.

This clonotype was seen repeatedly, ten times or more. This chain links TRBV27 with TRBJ2-1; D may correspond to TRBD1 or TRBD2 (5 bases each). Germline V gives CDR1 MNHEY, CDR2 SMNVEV (reference sequence). The CDR3 sequence is 13 residues long. Trimming cost V 7 bases and J 2 bases, with 9 bases left between them. CDR3 in amino acids: CASNGGPYNEQFF. In DNA, the CDR3 is TGTGCCAGCAATGGGGGTCCCTACAATGAGCAGTTCTTC.

There are many counts of this clonotype. This chain joins TRBV2 and TRBJ2-7, with no clear D. The length of the CDR3 is 13 residues. Trimming shortened V by 8 bases and J by 0 bases, and 11 bases separated the two germline ends. CDR1 and CDR2 from the germline V gene are SNHLY and FYNNEI. The DNA for the CDR3 is TGTGCCAGCGCGTGGCAGGTCTCCTACGAGCAGTACTTC. Protein sequence: CASAWQVSYEQYF.

This clonotype was seen repeatedly, ten times or more. The chain joins TRBV20-1 to TRBJ2-7, with TRBD1 as a possible D gene (6 bases). This CDR3 spans 15 amino acids. Germline V CDR1 and CDR2: DFQATT, SNEGSKA (reference sequence). The germline V and J ends were trimmed by 4 bases and 2 bases, with 18 bases remaining between them. The CDR3, as DNA: TGCAGTGCTATTCCCCTGACAGGAGTTGCCTACGAGCAGTACTTC. Its protein is CSAIPLTGVAYEQYF.

This clonotype was found many times. The rearrangement uses TRBV12-3 or TRBV12-4 and TRBJ1-6; 8 bases fit TRBD1. The V segment lost 4 bases and the J segment 4 bases; nucleotides outside the gene matches: 3. This CDR3 has 15 amino acids. In DNA, the CDR3 is TGTGCCAGCAGTTCCCGGACAGGGTATAATTCACCCCTCCACTTT. Translation gives CASSSRTGYNSPLHF.

This clonotype was detected many times. The rearrangement joins TRBV20-1 to TRBJ1-6; D call uncertain. Germline CDR1 DFQATT, CDR2 SNEGSKA (reference sequence). The CDR3 runs to 14 residues. The germline V and J ends were trimmed by 3 bases and 3 bases, with 9 bases remaining between them. CDR3 region: CSARFIGYNSPLHF. The CDR3 DNA sequence: TGCAGTGCTAGGTTCATTGGCTATAATTCACCCCTCCACTTT.

This clonotype was counted many times. The chain is built from TRBV5-1 and TRBJ1-1; possible D gene TRBD1, 5 bases. V shed 0 bases and J shed 1 base, with 13 bases lying between them. CDR3 size: 16 residues. CDR1 and CDR2 from the germline V gene are SGHRS and YFSETQ. The CDR3 region is CASSLGGRTRNTEAFF. The CDR3 DNA sequence: TGCGCCAGCAGCTTGGGGGGACGTACAAGGAACACTGAAGCTTTCTTT.

This clonotype came up many times. The chain carries TRBV3-1 and TRBJ2-1; 9 bases are a match to TRBD2. Germline CDR1 is LGHDT and CDR2 is YNNKEL (reference sequence). The CDR3 spans 12 residues. Trimming took 2 bases from V and 15 from J; bases not matched to a gene: 5. The chain's CDR3 is CASSQNSGGWFF. In DNA form, the CDR3 reads TGTGCCAGCAGCCAAAATAGCGGGGGTTGGTTCTTC.

This clonotype was picked up many times. The chain uses TRBV3-1 and TRBJ2-5, with 11 bases lining up with TRBD2. V was clipped by 1 base and J by 4 bases; unmatched bases: 8. The V gene's germline CDR1 is LGHDT and CDR2 YNNKEL (reference sequence). This CDR3 comprises 17 residues. CDR3 coding DNA: TGTGCCAGCAGCCAAGTCACTAGCGGGGGCGGAGCAGAGACCCAGTACTTC. Its translation: CASSQVTSGGGAETQYF.

This clonotype was detected a few times. This rearrangement joins TRBV5-1 to TRBJ2-3, with D possibly being TRBD1 (6 bases). This CDR3 region has 16 residues. V was trimmed by 1 base and J by 7 bases, leaving 19 bases between them. Germline V CDR1 and CDR2: SGHRS, YFSETQ. Here the CDR3 DNA reads TGCGCCAGCAGCTTGTACCAGGGGTCTTTGTATAATACGCAGTATTTT. It translates to CASSLYQGSLYNTQYF.

This clonotype has just a few counts. The chain combines TRBV6-6 with TRBJ1-3; D call uncertain. The germline gives CDR1 MNHNY, CDR2 SVGAGI (reference sequence). V was pared by 6 bases and J by 0 bases, with 9 bases between. This CDR3 is built from 14 residues. The CDR3 here is CASRLADSGNTIYF. The CDR3 region has the DNA TGTGCCAGCAGGTTGGCAGACTCTGGAAACACCATATATTTT.

The CDR3 loop reads CASSFWGPYEQYF. CDR3 nucleotide sequence: TGTGCCAGCAGTTTCTGGGGACCCTACGAGCAGTACTTC. The gene calls are TRBV27 and TRBJ2-7; D may correspond to TRBD1 or TRBD2 (5 bases each). The CDR3 has 13 amino acids. V was pared by 3 bases and J by 2 bases, with 8 bases between. CDR1 and CDR2 from the germline V gene are MNHEY and SMNVEV (reference sequence).

This clonotype was picked up a small number of times. This chain uses TRBV7-2 with TRBJ1-2; D unresolved. The germline V gene has CDR1 SGHTA and CDR2 FQGNSA. V lost 6 bases to trimming and J lost 7 bases, with 15 bases between them. The CDR3 contains 13 residues. The CDR3 nucleotides are TGTGCCAGCAGGGAACCAACGCTGAGTGGCTACACCTTC. Its protein is CASREPTLSGYTF. Supplemented by reference TRBV7-2 and TRBJ1-2, the full variable domain reads GAGVSQSPSNKVTEKGKDVELRCDPISGHTALYWYRQSLGQGLEFLIYFQGNSAPDKSGLPSDRFSAERTGGSVSTLTIQRTQQEDSAVYLCASREPTLSGYTFGSGTRLTVV.